The present T cell receptor beta chain was sequenced within a study of human T cells and chemical hapten exposure (dated by TCRdb to the early 2020s). Context from the whole study: For sensitization, 2% DPC in acetone was applied to an approximately 2 cm by approximately 2 cm area of upper inner arm skin. Patients additionally received weekly therapeutic DPC doses to the scalp throughout the approximately 24-week study period. Patch testing was performed on the upper back with Finn chambers containing 0.01% DPC, and the patch tests were scored after 6 days according to International Contact Dermatitis Research Group standards. The mostly female patient cohort included alopecia areata with under or over 50% scalp involvement, alopecia totalis and alopecia universalis. The libraries were sequenced as a pool, and the TCR yield per sample differed mostly because of small variations in library volumes within the pool. Peripheral blood TCR repertoire changes were tracked in vivo in alopecia patients during primary and secondary sensitization to the hapten diphenylcyclopropenone (DPC). Blood was sampled from patients pre-sensitization (week 0) and at 2, 6 and about 24 weeks after DPC sensitization. Roughly 30 alopecia patients provided blood for TCR sequencing at one to four time points (pre-sensitization, 2, 6 and 24 weeks).

Notes on this clonotype: Its specific antigen is unknown. No per-base quality is available; no much larger clone lies one base away.

V loses 4 bases of germline sequence and J loses 2 bases, and the interval between the two ends is 15 bases. In the germline V gene, CDR1 corresponds to LGHNA and CDR2 to YSLEER. The CDR3 starts with the cysteine, ends with the phenylalanine, and has 16 residues. This entry keeps only the CDR3 DNA: 48 bases, framed from base 1. The sample's time point label, decoded: pre-sensitization, week 0. In the paper's terms, the treatment or condition label means: therapeutic diphenylcyclopropenone sensitization with weekly scalp DPC. At every patch-test visit, the blood draw took place before the patch test was put on. To be eligible, patients had to be aged 18 to 70, diagnosed with alopecia and judged suitable for DPC therapy, while pregnant patients were excluded. Total RNA was isolated from unfractionated whole blood collected in Tempus Blood RNA tubes. Broader findings and caveats from the paper: Significantly more large CDR3 similarity clusters were formed by expanded TCRs than by pre-sensitization or healthy control sets, consistent with antigen-driven responses. After repeated subsampling, the strength of the expansion versus patch-test correlation and the threshold at which it became significant changed. DPC sensitization did not change how many TCRs were above 1 in 1000 frequency, and no evidence was found of alterations in global repertoire structure. All patients had alopecia, a presumed autoimmune disease, so their immune response might differ from that of healthy individuals. Patch test score was positively correlated with the number of PT1 expanded TCRs, with significance at thresholds 8, 16 and 32 but not at 4.

The library was prepared using RACE. Sequencer: NextSeq 500. Library preparation attached unique molecular identifiers to individual cDNA molecules for quantitative, reproducible TCR counting. Both TCR alpha and TCR beta chains were sequenced from each blood RNA sample. The original pipeline was this. Samples had a median of roughly 98,000 TCRs, with a range from 23,224 to 690,600. V, J and CDR3 annotation of the TCR reads was performed with the Decombinator software suite. Every sample was subsampled to the same number of TCRs (28,000) for the PS versus PT1 abundance plots. Expanded TCRs were defined as absent before sensitization and observed at least eight times at the 2-week time point. TCRdb trimmed public reads at Q25 via fastp, called clones via MiXCR and kept in-frame beta chains. For every CDR3 protein sequence, its rows merge into one entry that carries the most common genes and DNA. V and J calls and clone size were set by TCRdb, not the authors. This sample comprises fewer than 300,000 distinct CDR3 sequences, around 9.3% of them detected only once. The ten largest account for around 2.5% of the sample.

The TCR sequence derives from a middle-aged woman with alopecia areata. Some clones in this sample may be carry-over from other donors' samples. The chain is made from TRBV4-3 and TRBJ2-1; a weak D assignment points to TRBD2 (6 bases agree). This material consisted of whole blood, taken in connection with sensitization to the hapten diphenylcyclopropenone (DPC). CDR3 protein: CASSLAGEDPYNEQFF. The DNA sequence is TGCGCCAGCAGCCTAGCCGGGGAGGACCCCTACAATGAGCAGTTCTTC.